The sample holds a few counts of the clone carrying this TCR beta chain. Antigen specificity is unknown. This record comes from a study of breast tumors, draining lymph nodes, adjacent tissues. TCRdb re-called the multiplex PCR reads with MiXCR, one entry per CDR3 protein. This table holds about 230,000 distinct CDR3 sequences, about 32% found once. Axillary draining lymph nodes of breast cancer patients supplied the node samples. Findings and limits, study-wide: That most tumor T cells come from lymph nodes remained unproven. Luminal-like breast cancer showed significantly greater tumor-nontumor repertoire similarity than basal-like breast cancer did. Compared with lymph nodes, tumors were less diverse; compared with nontumor tissue, more. Most tumor T cells seemingly derive from lymph node, then expand in tumor.

The CDR3 loop spans 17 amino acids. Germline V CDR1 and CDR2: LNHDA, SQIVND (reference sequence). V lost 0 bases, J lost 0 bases, and 5 bases stayed unmatched. This TCR was sampled from a female donor with breast cancer. Some clones in this sample may be carry-over from other donors' samples. Sequenced sample: axillary lymph node tissue. The rearrangement links TRBV19 to TRBJ1-1; 9 bases agree with TRBD1. The CDR3 loop reads CASSIDWDREMNTEAFF. The CDR3 DNA follows: TGTGCCAGTAGTATAGATTGGGACAGGGAAATGAACACTGAAGCTTTCTTT.